This TCR beta chain was captured by sequencing in a study of T cell responses to AZD1222 COVID-19 vaccine. Across the whole study: Second doses at about 4 or about 12 weeks were pooled.

Germline CDR1 is SGDLS and CDR2 is YYNGEE. CDR3 length equals 14 residues. The V gene lost 0 bases and the J gene lost 8 bases, with 13 bases spanning the gap. General observations from the study: With two AZD1222 doses given, Spike-specific TCR breadth and depth both rose.

TCRdb's copy holds only in-frame clones and misses some; the assay was immunoSEQ multiplex PCR. The sample includes approximately 150,000 clones, nearly 95% of them seen just once. As for this clone: Its antigen is unknown.

This sequence was found in an adult in good health. The chain links TRBV9 to TRBJ2-3; maybe TRBD1 (5 bases). Sequences were derived from peripheral blood, sampled on day 0 of AZD1222 vaccination. The CDR3 loop reads CASSVVSGKGTQYF. DNA of the CDR3: TGTGCCAGCAGCGTAGTGTCAGGGAAAGGTACGCAGTATTTT.